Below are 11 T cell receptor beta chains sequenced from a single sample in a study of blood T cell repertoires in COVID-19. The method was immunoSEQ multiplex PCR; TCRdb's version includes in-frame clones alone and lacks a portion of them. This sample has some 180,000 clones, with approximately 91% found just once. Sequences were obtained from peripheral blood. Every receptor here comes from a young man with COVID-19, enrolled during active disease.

CDR3 DNA sequence: TGCGCCAGCAGCTTGGACAGGGGTATCTCCTACGAGCAGTACTTC. Encoded protein: CASSLDRGISYEQYF. The chain couples TRBV5-1 to TRBJ2-7; 7 bases are a match to TRBD1. The CDR3 spans 15 residues. Per the germline V gene, CDR1 is SGHRS and CDR2 is YFSETQ. The V and J ends lost 0 bases and 0 bases, in that order; junction bases with no gene match: 3.

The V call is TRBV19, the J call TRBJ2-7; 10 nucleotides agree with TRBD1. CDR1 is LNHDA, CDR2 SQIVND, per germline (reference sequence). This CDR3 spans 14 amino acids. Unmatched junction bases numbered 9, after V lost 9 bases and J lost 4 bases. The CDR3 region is CASTPGTGEYEQYF. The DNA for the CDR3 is TGTGCCAGCACTCCCGGGACAGGGGAATACGAGCAGTACTTC.

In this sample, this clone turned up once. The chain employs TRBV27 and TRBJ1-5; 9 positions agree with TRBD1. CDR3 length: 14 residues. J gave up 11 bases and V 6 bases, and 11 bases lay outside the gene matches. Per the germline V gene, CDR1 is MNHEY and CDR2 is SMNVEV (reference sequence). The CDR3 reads CASSNRGRRGTQHF. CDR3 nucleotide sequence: TGTGCCAGCAGCAACAGGGGGCGCCGAGGGACCCAGCATTTT.

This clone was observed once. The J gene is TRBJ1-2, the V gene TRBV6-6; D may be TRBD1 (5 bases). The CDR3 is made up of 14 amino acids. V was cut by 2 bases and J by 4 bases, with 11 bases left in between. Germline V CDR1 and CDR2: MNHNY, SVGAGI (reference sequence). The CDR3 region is CASSYGQGGYGYTF. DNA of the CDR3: TGTGCCAGCAGTTACGGGCAGGGCGGCTATGGCTACACCTTC.

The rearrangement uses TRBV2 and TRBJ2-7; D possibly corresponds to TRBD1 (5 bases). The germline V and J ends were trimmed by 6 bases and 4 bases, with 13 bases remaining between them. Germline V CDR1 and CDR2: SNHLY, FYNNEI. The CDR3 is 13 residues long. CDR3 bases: TGTGCCAGCAGAGGGATCAGGGCATACGAGCAGTACTTC. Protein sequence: CASRGIRAYEQYF.

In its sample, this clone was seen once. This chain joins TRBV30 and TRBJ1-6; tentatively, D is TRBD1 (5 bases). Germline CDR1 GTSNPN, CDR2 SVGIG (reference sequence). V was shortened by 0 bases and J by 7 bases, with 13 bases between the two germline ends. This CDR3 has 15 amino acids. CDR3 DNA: TGTGCCTGGAGTGTAGGGGCTCCGGAGAATTCACCCCTCCACTTT. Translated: CAWSVGAPENSPLHF.

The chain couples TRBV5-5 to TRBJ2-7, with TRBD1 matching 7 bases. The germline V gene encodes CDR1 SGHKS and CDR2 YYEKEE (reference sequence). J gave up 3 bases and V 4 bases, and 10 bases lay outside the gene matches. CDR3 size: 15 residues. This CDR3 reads CASSIDRDSDYEQYF. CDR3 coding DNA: TGTGCCAGCAGCATAGACCGGGACAGCGACTACGAGCAGTACTTC.

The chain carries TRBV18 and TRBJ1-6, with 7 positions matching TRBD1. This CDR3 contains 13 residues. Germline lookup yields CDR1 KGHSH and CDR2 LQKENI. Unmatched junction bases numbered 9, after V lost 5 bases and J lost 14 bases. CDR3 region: CASSDDRDEALHF. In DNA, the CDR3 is TGTGCCAGCTCAGACGACAGGGATGAGGCCCTCCACTTT.

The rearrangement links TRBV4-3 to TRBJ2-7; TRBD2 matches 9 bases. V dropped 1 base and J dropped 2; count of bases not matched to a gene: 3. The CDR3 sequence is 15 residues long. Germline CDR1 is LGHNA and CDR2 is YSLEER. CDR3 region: CASSQASGIPYEQYF. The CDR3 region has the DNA TGCGCCAGCAGCCAAGCTAGCGGGATCCCCTACGAGCAGTACTTC.

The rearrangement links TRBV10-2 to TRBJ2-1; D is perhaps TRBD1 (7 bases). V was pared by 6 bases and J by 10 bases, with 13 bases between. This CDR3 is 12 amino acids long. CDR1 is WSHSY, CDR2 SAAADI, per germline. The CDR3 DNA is TGCGCCAGCAGGGAGGGGGCGGACGAGCAGTTCTTC. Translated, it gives CASREGADEQFF.

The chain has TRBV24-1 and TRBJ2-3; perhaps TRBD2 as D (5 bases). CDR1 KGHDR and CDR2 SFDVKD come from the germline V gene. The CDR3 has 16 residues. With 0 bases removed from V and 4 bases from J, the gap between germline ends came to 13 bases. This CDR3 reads CATSDLHSGNADTQYF. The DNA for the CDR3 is TGTGCCACCAGTGATTTGCATTCGGGAAACGCAGATACGCAGTATTTT.